Shown below are 10 T cell receptor beta chains from a single sample sequenced in a study of blood T cell repertoires in COVID-19. Sequenced by immunoSEQ multiplex PCR; TCRdb stores in-frame clones only, minus some. The sample contains roughly 500,000 clones, 70% to 90% of which appear only once. The sample comprised PBMCs or T cells enriched from blood (not recorded which). These receptors originate from a woman aged 40 to 55 who had recovered from COVID-19.

The genes are TRBV13 and TRBJ2-5; TRBD2 agrees at 14 bases. Germline values: CDR1 PRHDT, CDR2 FYEKMQ (reference sequence). This CDR3 has 19 amino acids. V was clipped by 5 bases and J by 2 bases; unmatched bases: 13. The CDR3 sequence is CASSGGTSGSGPPQETQYF. In DNA, the CDR3 is TGTGCCAGCAGCGGAGGGACTAGCGGGAGTGGGCCCCCTCAAGAGACCCAGTACTTC.

This clone was seen more than once but under ten times. This sequence joins TRBV10-1 and TRBJ1-6; 9 bases match TRBD1. J gave up 7 bases and V 6 bases, and 4 bases lay outside the gene matches. The CDR3 is 14 amino acids. Germline CDR1 reads WNHNN; CDR2 reads SYGVQD (reference sequence). CDR3 nucleotides: TGCGCCAGCAGCGGACAGGGGCCGAATTCACCCCTCCACTTT. It codes for CASSGQGPNSPLHF.

The chain combines TRBV7-2 with TRBJ2-1, with 9 bases matching TRBD1. Trimming at V came to 3 bases and at J to 8 bases, leaving 2 bases not matched to a gene. The V gene's germline CDR1 is SGHTA and CDR2 FQGNSA. This CDR3 has 13 amino acids. CDR3 sequence: CASSLDRGYEQFF. The CDR3 coding sequence is TGTGCCAGCAGCTTGGACAGGGGTTATGAGCAGTTCTTC.

J is TRBJ1-3 and V is TRBV4-1, with D possibly matching TRBD1 (5 bases). CDR1 and CDR2 from the germline V gene are MGHRA and YSYEKL. V shed 2 bases and J shed 6 bases, with 14 bases lying between them. This CDR3 is built from 15 residues. The CDR3 loop reads CASSQQGLAINTIYF. In nucleotides, the CDR3 is TGCGCCAGCAGCCAACAGGGACTTGCAATAAACACCATATATTTT.

J is TRBJ1-2 and V is TRBV5-8, with D perhaps matching TRBD1 (5 bases). Trimming left V 1 base short and J 1 base short, with 5 bases between. The germline CDR1 and CDR2 sequences are SGHTS and YDEGEE. CDR3 length: 13 residues. The DNA for the CDR3 is TGTGCCAGCAGCTTGAGGGGTAACTATGGCTACACCTTC. This gives the protein CASSLRGNYGYTF.

The chain joins TRBV29-1 to TRBJ1-2; D ambiguous. In germline, CDR1 is SQVTM, CDR2 ANQGSEA. Trimming left V 4 bases short and J 3 bases short, with 12 bases between. The CDR3 has 13 residues. The CDR3 protein is CSVVGDMYYGYTF. For the CDR3, the DNA is TGCAGCGTTGTGGGTGACATGTACTATGGCTACACCTTC.

The DNA for the CDR3 is TGTGCCAGCAGCTTATCCAGGGGCTCCGGCTATGGCTACACCTTC. Amino acid sequence: CASSLSRGSGYGYTF. The V gene is TRBV7-9, the J gene TRBJ1-2; the D gene is possibly TRBD1 (6 bases). The CDR3 is made up of 15 amino acids. Trimming cost V 2 bases and J 4 bases, with 14 bases left between them. Germline lookup yields CDR1 SEHNR and CDR2 FQNEAQ (reference sequence). Looking up the rest from reference TRBV7-9 and TRBJ1-2 gives the full variable domain: DTGVSQNPRHKITKRGQNVTFRCDPISEHNRLYWYRQTLGQGPEFLTYFQNEAQLEKSRLLSDRFSAERPKGSFSTLEIQRTEQGDSAMYLCASSLSRGSGYGYTFGSGTRLTVV.

The V and J genes are TRBV2 and TRBJ2-3, with D possibly matching TRBD1 (5 bases). Germline V CDR1 and CDR2: SNHLY, FYNNEI. V lost 8 bases and J lost 0, with 12 bases in between. This CDR3 is built from 14 residues. Here the CDR3 DNA reads TGTGCCAGCTTACAGGTTGCTAGCACAGATACGCAGTATTTT. Translated: CASLQVASTDTQYF.

The rearrangement uses TRBV15 and TRBJ1-2; tentatively, D is TRBD1 (5 bases). Per germline, CDR1 LNHNV and CDR2 YYDKDF (reference sequence). The CDR3 is 15 amino acids. Trimming removed 1 base from V and 5 bases from J, with 14 bases in between. The CDR3 spells CATSRGQGRSYGYTF. CDR3 DNA: TGTGCCACCAGCAGAGGTCAGGGTCGTAGTTATGGCTACACCTTC.

This chain uses TRBV11-3 with TRBJ2-7, with TRBD2 matching over 8 bases. The J segment lost 4 bases and the V segment lost 2 bases, leaving 7 bases of the junction unmatched. The CDR3 is 15 amino acids. From germline, CDR1 is SGHNT and CDR2 YENEEA. The DNA of the CDR3 is TGTGCCAGCAGCTTAAACCTAGCGGGTGGATACGAGCAGTACTTC. It yields the protein CASSLNLAGGYEQYF.